Presented here are 24 T cell receptor beta chains from one specimen sequenced in a study of blood T cell repertoires in COVID-19. Data came from immunoSEQ multiplex PCR; TCRdb stores just in-frame clones and leaves some out. The sample includes 69,000 or so clones, approximately 82% of them seen just once. The sequenced material came from peripheral blood. These TCRs come from a woman aged 80 or older with acute or convalescent COVID-19.

This chain uses TRBV9 with TRBJ2-1, with D possibly being TRBD1 (6 bases). CDR3 size: 15 residues. Trimming removed 2 bases at V and 0 bases at J, with 9 bases between. The germline V gene has CDR1 SGDLS and CDR2 YYNGEE. The CDR3, as DNA: TGTGCCAGCAGCGTGGGCAGGGGCTCCTACAATGAGCAGTTCTTC. Protein sequence: CASSVGRGSYNEQFF.

A single count supports this clone. The chain recombines TRBV10-3 with TRBJ1-2; tentatively, D is TRBD1 (5 bases). V lost 3 bases and J lost 7, with 9 bases in between. The CDR3 consists of 12 residues. The germline CDR1 and CDR2 sequences are ENHRY and SYGVKD. CDR3 nucleotides: TGTGCCATCAGTGAAGGCGGGGCTGGCTACACCTTC. Translation: CAISEGGAGYTF.

This chain links TRBV15 with TRBJ1-6; no reliable D call. V lost 1 base, J lost 9 bases, and 13 bases lay in between. The germline CDR1 and CDR2 sequences are LNHNV and YYDKDF (reference sequence). The CDR3 totals 15 residues. CDR3 region: CATSRAPVTISPLHF. In DNA, the CDR3 is TGTGCCACCAGCAGAGCCCCGGTTACGATTTCACCCCTCCACTTT.

A remark on this clone: At one end, the junction sequence differs from germline, possibly due to a read error. V gene TRBV7-7 combines with J gene TRBJ2-3; 7 nucleotides agree with TRBD2. The germline V gene has CDR1 SSHAT and CDR2 FNYEAQ (reference sequence). This CDR3 spans 15 amino acids. The CDR3 protein is CASSRLGGGTDTQYF. In DNA form, the CDR3 reads TGTGCTAGCAGCCGCCTGGGGGGGGGCACAGATACGCAGTATTTT. The full variable domain, with the rest looked up from reference TRBV7-7 and TRBJ2-3, is GAGVSQSPRYKVTKRGQDVTLRCDPISSHATLYWYQQALGQGPEFLTYFNYEAQPDKSGLPSDRFSAERPEGSISTLTIQRTEQRDSAMYRCASSRLGGGTDTQYFGPGTRLTVL.

This sequence joins TRBV3-1 (or the pseudogene TRBV3-2) and TRBJ1-3; D might be TRBD1 (6 bases). The CDR3 totals 17 residues. V dropped 4 bases and J dropped 0 bases, with 16 bases sitting between them. The germline V gene encodes CDR1 LGHDT and CDR2 YNNKEL (reference sequence). The CDR3 nucleotides are TGTGCCAGCAGCCTTAACGCAGGGACAAGCTCTGGAAACACCATATATTTT. Encoded protein: CASSLNAGTSSGNTIYF.

The chain employs TRBV30 and TRBJ1-5; D not resolved. The CDR3 is made up of 12 amino acids. CDR1 GTSNPN and CDR2 SVGIG come from the germline V gene (reference sequence). V was clipped by 1 base and J by 4 bases, with 5 bases between them. The CDR3 protein is CAWSATNQPQHF. CDR3 nucleotide sequence: TGTGCCTGGAGTGCGACAAATCAGCCCCAGCATTTT.

The chain recombines TRBV19 with TRBJ1-1; D not certain. The CDR3 is made up of 13 amino acids. CDR1 is LNHDA, CDR2 SQIVND, per germline (reference sequence). With 7 bases removed from V and 9 bases from J, the gap between germline ends came to 18 bases. Here the CDR3 DNA reads TGTGCCAGTACCATCCAAGCGGTTGGCCAAGCTTTCTTT. Its translation: CASTIQAVGQAFF. Looking up the rest from reference TRBV19 and TRBJ1-1 gives the full variable domain: DGGITQSPKYLFRKEGQNVTLSCEQNLNHDAMYWYRQDPGQGLRLIYYSQIVNDFQKGDIAEGYSVSREKKESFPLTVTSAQKNPTAFYLCASTIQAVGQAFFGQGTRLTVV.

The genes are TRBV5-4 and TRBJ1-1, with 8 bases lining up with TRBD1. J was trimmed by 5 bases and V by 4 bases; bases with no gene match: 7. Germline lookup yields CDR1 SGHNT and CDR2 YYREEE (reference sequence). The CDR3 is 14 residues long. The CDR3, as DNA: TGTGCCAGCAGCCGGACAGGGTCGGGTACTGAAGCTTTCTTT. This encodes CASSRTGSGTEAFF.

This clone is classed as medium-sized. The chain is built from TRBV18 and TRBJ2-7; perhaps TRBD1 as D (6 bases). The CDR3 loop spans 14 amino acids. Germline assignment: CDR1 KGHSH and CDR2 LQKENI. The V and J ends lost 3 bases and 5 bases respectively, with 14 bases between them. The CDR3 DNA follows: TGTGCCAGCTCACCCGGGCAGGGGATTCACGAGCAGTACTTC. It yields the protein CASSPGQGIHEQYF.

This clone has at least ten counts. The chain links TRBV7-9 to TRBJ1-6; perhaps TRBD1 as D (5 bases). Trimming stripped 7 bases from V and 12 bases from J, with 13 bases between. Germline lookup yields CDR1 SEHNR and CDR2 FQNEAQ (reference sequence). This CDR3 has 12 amino acids. The CDR3 here is CASTSGTGPLHF. CDR3 coding DNA: TGTGCCAGCACCTCGGGCACAGGACCCCTCCACTTT.

The V and J genes are TRBV2 and TRBJ1-4; a weak D match, TRBD1 (5 bases). The CDR3 is 15 amino acids. V lost 2 bases, J lost 10 bases, and 17 bases lay in between. CDR1 and CDR2 (germline): SNHLY, FYNNEI. For the CDR3, the DNA is TGTGCCAGCAGTGAAAGCGGGACGGGGTGGCCAAAACTGTTTTTT. Protein: CASSESGTGWPKLFF.

V is TRBV5-4 and J is TRBJ2-1; D is unresolved. V dropped 5 bases and J dropped 9 bases, with 18 bases sitting between them. This CDR3 region has 14 residues. Germline loops: CDR1 SGHNT, CDR2 YYREEE (reference sequence). CDR3 in DNA: TGTGCCAGCAGGACACCGACCGCGTCCGCTGAGCAGTTCTTC. Its protein is CASRTPTASAEQFF.

The chain has TRBV5-4 and TRBJ1-5; D is unclear. The germline V gene has CDR1 SGHNT and CDR2 YYREEE (reference sequence). Trimming removed 4 bases at V and 4 bases at J, with 9 bases between. The CDR3 length is 13 residues. CDR3 in amino acids: CASSADINQPQHF. CDR3 nucleotides: TGTGCCAGCAGCGCCGACATAAATCAGCCCCAGCATTTT.

J is TRBJ2-2 and V is TRBV18, with 8 positions matching TRBD1. This CDR3 comprises 15 residues. V lost 5 bases and J lost 3; bases outside the gene matches: 5. Germline CDR1 reads KGHSH; CDR2 reads LQKENI. In DNA, the CDR3 is TGTGCCAGCTCAAGGACAGGGTCCGACACCGGGGAGCTGTTTTTT. This sequence encodes CASSRTGSDTGELFF. The complete variable domain, with remaining parts taken from reference TRBV18 and TRBJ2-2, reads NAGVMQNPRHLVRRRGQEARLRCSPMKGHSHVYWYRQLPEEGLKFMVYLQKENIIDESGMPKERFSAEFPKEGPSILRIQQVVRGDSAAYFCASSRTGSDTGELFFGEGSRLTVL.

CDR3 in amino acids: CASSLQKDTASPLHF. In DNA, the CDR3 is TGTGCCAGTAGTTTGCAGAAGGACACAGCCTCACCCCTCCACTTT. V and J are TRBV19 and TRBJ1-6; perhaps TRBD1 as D (5 bases). Germline CDR1 LNHDA, CDR2 SQIVND (reference sequence). The CDR3 sequence is 15 residues long. Deletions cut 5 bases from V and 10 bases from J, with 18 bases between.

The chain employs TRBV3-1 (or the pseudogene TRBV3-2) and TRBJ2-6, with D possibly matching TRBD1 (6 bases). V shed 3 bases and J shed 0 bases, with 6 bases lying between them. Germline V gene sequence: CDR1 LGHDT, CDR2 YNNKEL (reference sequence). This CDR3 region has 15 residues. This CDR3 is CASSQDSSGANVLTF. As DNA, the CDR3 is TGTGCCAGCAGCCAGGACAGCTCTGGGGCCAACGTCCTGACTTTC.

This clone came up once. The chain links TRBV6-5 to TRBJ2-3; 7 bases are a match to TRBD2. There are 15 residues in the CDR3. V dropped 2 bases and J dropped 1; count of bases not matched to a gene: 3. Looked up from germline, CDR1 is MNHEY and CDR2 is SVGAGI. CDR3 sequence (DNA): TGTGCCAGCAGTTACAGGCTAGCGGGCACAGATACGCAGTATTTT. Its protein product is CASSYRLAGTDTQYF.

V usage is TRBV4-1 and J usage is TRBJ2-5; 9 bases line up with TRBD1. This CDR3 spans 15 amino acids. V shed 3 bases, J shed 3 bases, and the junction held 5 bases outside the gene matches. From germline, CDR1 is MGHRA and CDR2 YSYEKL. CDR3 nucleotides: TGCGCCAGCAGCCAGGTGGGACAGGGAGAAGAGACCCAGTACTTC. It is translated as CASSQVGQGEETQYF.

This chain joins TRBV28 and TRBJ1-6; 8 nucleotides align to TRBD1. The trim removed 6 bases at V and 15 bases at J, leaving 4 bases unmatched. The CDR3 sequence is 11 residues long. Germline V lookup: CDR1 MDHEN, CDR2 SYDVKM. The CDR3 loop is CASSRRGHLHF. The CDR3 nucleotides read TGTGCCAGCAGCCGCAGGGGGCACCTCCACTTT. Variable domain in full (rest from reference TRBV28 and TRBJ1-6): DVKVTQSSRYLVKRTGEKVFLECVQDMDHENMFWYRQDPGLGLRLIYFSYDVKMKEKGDIPEGYSVSREKKERFSLILESASTNQTSMYLCASSRRGHLHFGNGTRLTVT.

J is TRBJ2-7 and V is TRBV6-1, with D tentatively TRBD1 (5 bases). CDR1 is MNHNS and CDR2 is SASEGT in the germline V gene. Trimming took 3 bases from V and 2 from J, leaving 17 bases between them. This CDR3 contains 16 residues. CDR3 sequence (DNA): TGTGCCAGCAGTGATGTCTGGGGCACCTTTCCCTACGAGCAGTACTTC. Its protein is CASSDVWGTFPYEQYF.

V and J are TRBV3-1 (or the pseudogene TRBV3-2) and TRBJ1-2; tentatively, D is TRBD1 (6 bases). This CDR3 is 15 amino acids long. V lost 4 bases and J lost 4, with 16 bases in between. Germline V lookup: CDR1 LGHDT, CDR2 YNNKEL (reference sequence). The CDR3 protein is CASSPRTVTSYGYTF. The DNA of the CDR3 is TGTGCCAGCAGCCCCCGGACAGTCACGAGCTATGGCTACACCTTC.

The chain carries TRBV5-1 and TRBJ1-2; D is possibly TRBD1 (6 bases). The germline CDR1 and CDR2 sequences are SGHRS and YFSETQ. The V end was cut by 0 bases, the J end by 4 bases, with 10 bases between. The CDR3 is made up of 14 amino acids. The DNA for the CDR3 is TGCGCCAGCAGCTTGGACAGGGCGGGCTATGGCTACACCTTC. Translated, it gives CASSLDRAGYGYTF.

This chain links TRBV10-2 with TRBJ1-1, with TRBD1 identical over 10 bases. From germline, CDR1 is WSHSY and CDR2 SAAADI. The junction had 7 bases not matched to a gene; V was cut back by 3 bases and J by 3 bases. The CDR3 runs 16 residues. The CDR3 sequence is CASSDQLGQGDTEAFF. The CDR3, as DNA: TGCGCCAGCAGTGACCAACTTGGACAGGGGGACACTGAAGCTTTCTTT.

The chain is built from TRBV6-1 and TRBJ1-3; tentatively, D is TRBD1 (6 bases). V lost 5 bases and J lost 0, with 14 bases in between. The V gene's germline CDR1 is MNHNS and CDR2 SASEGT. This CDR3 contains 16 residues. The CDR3 loop reads CASSQEGVDSGNTIYF. In DNA form, the CDR3 reads TGTGCCAGCAGTCAAGAGGGGGTCGACTCTGGAAACACCATATATTTT.